The 25 T cell receptor beta chains given below trace back to one sample, sequenced in a study of vaccination effects on CD4 cells after COVID-19. When more than 9 days of culture had elapsed, CD4+ T cells were isolated. Participants received two doses of either the BNT162b2 or mRNA-1273 vaccine. Here immunoSEQ multiplex PCR was the method, and the copy in TCRdb shows in-frame clones only, minus some. The repertoire holds approximately 74,000 clones, with around 70% as singletons. Their recognized antigens are unknown. The specimen comprised CD4+ T cells from PBMCs cultured without peptide, sampled after COVID-19 vaccination. The source is a human donor who received a COVID-19 vaccine.

The genes are TRBV18 and TRBJ2-5; D gene ambiguous. Germline CDR1 reads KGHSH; CDR2 reads LQKENI. Trimming pared 3 bases from V and 5 bases from J, leaving 16 bases between. CDR3 length: 15 residues. CDR3 in amino acids: CASSPMLGREETQYF. The DNA for the CDR3 is TGTGCCAGCTCACCGATGCTAGGCCGTGAGGAGACCCAGTACTTC.

This chain uses TRBV28 with TRBJ1-1, with D uncertain. The CDR3 contains 12 residues. With 10 bases removed from V and 2 bases from J, the gap between germline ends came to 11 bases. Germline V gene data show CDR1 as MDHEN and CDR2 as SYDVKM. The CDR3 reads CAISGPNTEAFF. The CDR3 nucleotides read TGTGCCATTAGCGGCCCAAACACTGAAGCTTTCTTT.

The rearrangement joins TRBV27 to TRBJ1-5; unclear D gene. The V gene's germline CDR1 is MNHEY and CDR2 SMNVEV (reference sequence). Trimming took off 3 bases at V and 5 bases at J, with 8 bases between the two ends. The CDR3 sequence is 13 residues long. The CDR3 loop reads CASSFGRDQPQHF. The CDR3 bases are TGTGCCAGCAGTTTCGGCAGAGATCAGCCCCAGCATTTT.

The V gene is TRBV2, the J gene TRBJ2-3; maybe TRBD2 (7 bases). The V end lost 6 bases, the J end lost 0 bases, and 16 bases lay between the germline ends. There are 16 residues in the CDR3. Germline V CDR1 and CDR2: SNHLY, FYNNEI. The CDR3 sequence is CASRLRGGTSTDTQYF. Here the CDR3 DNA reads TGTGCCAGCAGATTAAGGGGGGGCACTAGCACAGATACGCAGTATTTT.

This clone was picked up one time. The chain is built from TRBV18 and TRBJ2-7; 8 positions agree with TRBD2. Germline lookup yields CDR1 KGHSH and CDR2 LQKENI. The CDR3 totals 13 residues. The trim removed 4 bases at V and 5 bases at J, leaving 4 bases unmatched. The CDR3 loop is CASSRAGGNEQYV. The CDR3 DNA sequence: TGTGCCAGCTCACGTGCGGGGGGCAACGAGCAGTACGTC.

The V gene is TRBV5-1, the J gene TRBJ2-2, with TRBD2 identical over 8 bases. The CDR3 is made up of 17 amino acids. V shed 1 base and J 0 bases; nucleotides not matched to a gene: 5. The germline CDR1 and CDR2 sequences are SGHRS and YFSETQ. The CDR3, as DNA: TGCGCCAGCAGCTTGACGGGAGGGGCCGCGAACACCGGGGAGCTGTTTTTT. Its protein is CASSLTGGAANTGELFF.

The V gene is TRBV7-2, the J gene TRBJ1-2; D might be TRBD1 (6 bases). V was pared by 4 bases and J by 8 bases, with 17 bases between. CDR1 and CDR2 (germline): SGHTA, FQGNSA. The CDR3 is 14 residues long. The CDR3 loop is CASSSREGGTGYTF. The CDR3 DNA is TGTGCCAGCAGCTCCCGGGAGGGGGGGACCGGCTACACCTTC.

V and J are TRBV10-2 and TRBJ2-7, with 7 bases that match TRBD2. This CDR3 has 16 residues. Trimming took 1 base from V and 0 from J; bases not matched to a gene: 6. Germline V gene data show CDR1 as WSHSY and CDR2 as SAAADI. In DNA form, the CDR3 reads TGCGCCAGCAGTGAGTACGGCGGGGGTTACTCCTACGAGCAGTACGTC. It codes for CASSEYGGGYSYEQYV.

This sequence joins TRBV6-5 and TRBJ2-6; TRBD1 aligns across 8 bases. This CDR3 is built from 15 residues. V was pared by 5 bases and J by 2 bases, with 2 bases of the junction left unmatched. The germline V gene encodes CDR1 MNHEY and CDR2 SVGAGI. CDR3 bases: TGTGCCAGCAGTATGGGACAGGCTGGGGCCAACGTCCTGACTTTC. Translated: CASSMGQAGANVLTF.

V usage is TRBV19 and J usage is TRBJ2-3; D may match TRBD1 or TRBD2 (5 bases each). V lost 5 bases to trimming and J lost 0 bases, with 15 bases between them. This CDR3 spans 16 amino acids. The germline CDR1 and CDR2 sequences are LNHDA and SQIVND (reference sequence). The CDR3, as DNA: TGTGCCAGTAGTCTTACGACCGGGACGAGCACAGATACGCAGTATTTT. Translating it yields CASSLTTGTSTDTQYF.

CDR3 amino acids: CASSQPAGGLNVAGELFF. The CDR3 DNA sequence: TGCGCCAGCAGCCAACCAGCGGGGGGGCTGAATGTCGCCGGGGAGCTGTTTTTT. V is TRBV4-3 and J is TRBJ2-2; TRBD2 matches at 10 bases. CDR1 is LGHNA and CDR2 is YSLEER in the germline V gene. After removal of 2 bases from V and 6 bases from J, the junction contained 12 bases not matched to a gene. This CDR3 has 18 amino acids.

This clone was recorded a few times. The rearrangement uses TRBV7-3 and TRBJ1-6; D is undetermined. Germline V gene lookup returns CDR1 SGHTA and CDR2 FQGTGA. Trimming took off 2 bases at V and 4 bases at J, with 6 bases between the two ends. The CDR3 contains 14 residues. The CDR3 DNA is TGTGCCAGCAGCTTAGGACTTTATAATTCACCCCTCCACTTT. Amino acids: CASSLGLYNSPLHF.

This sequence joins TRBV2 and TRBJ2-5; D call uncertain. Germline lookup yields CDR1 SNHLY and CDR2 FYNNEI. This CDR3 contains 10 residues. V lost 1 base and J 6 bases, leaving 0 bases between the germline ends. CDR3 DNA: TGTGCCAGCAGTGAAGAGACCCAGTACTTC. This translates into CASSEETQYF.

This clone was counted between two and nine times. The J gene is TRBJ2-1, the V gene TRBV5-4; 9 bases agree with TRBD2. In germline, CDR1 is SGHNT, CDR2 YYREEE (reference sequence). The CDR3 consists of 14 residues. V gave up 7 bases and J gave up 10 bases; unmatched junction bases: 12. The chain's CDR3 is CASGVAGATGEQFF. The CDR3 region has the DNA TGTGCCAGCGGGGTAGCGGGGGCCACGGGGGAGCAGTTCTTC.

This clone has only a few counts. The chain combines TRBV11-1 with TRBJ1-6; no clear D gene. The CDR3 is 14 amino acids. V gave up 7 bases and J gave up 7 bases, with 14 bases separating them. Germline V gene data show CDR1 as SGHAT and CDR2 as FQDESV (reference sequence). DNA of the CDR3: TGTGCCAGCAACGGGCCTCTGGAAAATTCACCCCTCCACTTT. This codes for CASNGPLENSPLHF.

V and J are TRBV14 and TRBJ1-1; D ambiguous. Germline V CDR1 and CDR2: SGHDN, FVKESK. V was trimmed by 4 bases and J by 4 bases, leaving 10 bases between them. The CDR3 has 13 residues. The CDR3 nucleotides read TGTGCCAGCAGCCTACGGGGTATCACTGAAGCTTTCTTT. Translated, it gives CASSLRGITEAFF.

The genes are TRBV5-1 and TRBJ2-5; TRBD1 agrees at 7 bases. Germline values: CDR1 SGHRS, CDR2 YFSETQ. There are 15 residues in the CDR3. V shed 2 bases, J shed 0 bases, and the junction held 4 bases outside the gene matches. The CDR3 DNA reads as TGCGCCAGCAGCTTACAGGGGCTGTACCAAGAGACCCAGTACTTC. Protein product: CASSLQGLYQETQYF.

This chain joins TRBV5-1 and TRBJ2-5; D remains ambiguous. With 3 bases removed from V and 2 bases from J, the gap between germline ends came to 8 bases. Germline CDR1 is SGHRS and CDR2 is YFSETQ. The CDR3 length is 13 residues. The CDR3: CASSSGFQETQYF. For the CDR3, the DNA is TGCGCCAGCAGCTCCGGGTTTCAAGAGACCCAGTACTTC. The complete variable domain, with remaining parts taken from reference TRBV5-1 and TRBJ2-5, reads KAGVTQTPRYLIKTRGQQVTLSCSPISGHRSVSWYQQTPGQGLQFLFEYFSETQRNKGNFPGRFSGRQFSNSRSEMNVSTLELGDSALYLCASSSGFQETQYFGPGTRLLVL.

The chain has TRBV18 and TRBJ1-1; TRBD1 might be the D (5 bases). V gave up 4 bases and J gave up 3 bases, with 9 bases separating them. Germline-derived CDR1 and CDR2 are KGHSH and LQKENI. CDR3 length equals 13 residues. The CDR3 sequence: CASSRGTHTEAFF. CDR3 nucleotides: TGTGCCAGCTCACGCGGGACCCACACTGAAGCTTTCTTT.

The chain has TRBV6-5 and TRBJ1-5; 8 bases fit TRBD1. This CDR3 comprises 15 residues. V shed 2 bases and J 1 base; nucleotides not matched to a gene: 1. Per the germline V gene, CDR1 is MNHEY and CDR2 is SVGAGI. CDR3 coding DNA: TGTGCCAGCAGTTACGACAGGGGAAGCAATCAGCCCCAGCATTTT. The encoded protein is CASSYDRGSNQPQHF.

The chain links TRBV3-1 (or the pseudogene TRBV3-2) to TRBJ2-3; D unclear. With 0 bases removed from V and 2 bases from J, the gap between germline ends came to 12 bases. Germline V lookup: CDR1 LGHDT, CDR2 YNNKEL (reference sequence). The CDR3 covers 16 residues. The CDR3 nucleotides are TGTGCCAGCAGCCAAGATTTGATTAGTCCCACAGATACGCAGTATTTT. Translating gives CASSQDLISPTDTQYF.

The chain links TRBV29-1 to TRBJ1-2; D gene unclear. The CDR3 runs to 10 residues. The V end lost 4 bases, the J end lost 8 bases, and 8 bases lay between the germline ends. The V gene's germline CDR1 is SQVTM and CDR2 ANQGSEA. DNA of the CDR3: TGCAGCGTTGCAGCAGAAGGCTACACCTTC. Its protein is CSVAAEGYTF.

V usage is TRBV24-1 and J usage is TRBJ2-3, with a possible D match to TRBD1 (5 bases). The CDR3 runs 14 residues. V dropped 1 base and J dropped 3 bases, with 7 bases sitting between them. CDR1 and CDR2 (germline): KGHDR, SFDVKD. Written as DNA, the CDR3 is TGTGCCACCAGTGATTTCAAGGGGACAGATACGCAGTATTTT. This codes for CATSDFKGTDTQYF.

V and J are TRBV6-5 and TRBJ2-1; TRBD2 aligns across 8 bases. The V gene's germline CDR1 is MNHEY and CDR2 SVGAGI. There are 16 residues in the CDR3. V shed 2 bases and J 5 bases; nucleotides not matched to a gene: 8. The CDR3 DNA is TGTGCCAGCAGTTACATAAGCGGGGGTCACGACAATGAGCAGTTCTTC. It yields the protein CASSYISGGHDNEQFF.

The chain carries TRBV21-1 and TRBJ2-7. TRBV21-1 is termed a pseudogene. The CDR3 has 14 residues. CDR3 coding DNA: TGTGCCCCCCCTGTAGGGTGGGTCACGGGCGAGCAGTACGTC. Its protein is CAPPVGWVTGEQYV.